This TCR beta chain was recorded in a study of technical replicates of blood from several donors. Produced via immunoSEQ multiplex PCR; TCRdb's table is partial and in-frame only. The sample has under 85,000 clones; more than 85% are singletons. Germline V gene sequence: CDR1 LNHDA, CDR2 SQIVND (reference sequence). The V and J ends lost 6 bases and 6 bases, in that order; junction bases with no gene match: 5. The length of the CDR3 is 14 residues. The sequence was collected from a human donor in good health. The rearrangement links TRBV19 to TRBJ2-3, with 11 bases identical to TRBD2. The sample taken for sequencing was T cells isolated from PBMCs. The CDR3 is CASSTSGSIDTQYF. The CDR3 nucleotides are TGTGCCAGTAGCACTAGCGGGAGTATTGATACGCAGTATTTT.